The clone carrying this T cell receptor beta chain appeared a few times. Antigen specificity is unknown. The entry originates in a study of identical twins. The V end lost 0 bases, the J end lost 2 bases, and 6 bases lay between the germline ends. This CDR3 comprises 14 residues. The germline CDR1 and CDR2 sequences are SGHAT and FQNNGV. TCRdb ran MiXCR on the 5' RACE reads and lists one entry per CDR3 protein. This sample has 350,000 to 500,000 distinct CDR3 sequences, with 18% found just once. Healthy Caucasians provided all donations. Study-wide points: Invariant MAIT and iNKT cells could partly confound zero-insertion analyses.

The sequenced sample was naive T cells sorted from blood. The chain carries TRBV11-2 and TRBJ2-3; D is ambiguous. The sequence came from a man aged 50-60 years in good health. CDR3: CASSLDSPTDTQYF. Written as DNA, the CDR3 is TGTGCCAGCAGCTTAGATAGTCCCACAGATACGCAGTATTTT.